A selection of T cell receptor beta chains follows, all from one sample in a study of blood T cell repertoires in COVID-19. The repertoire was sequenced with immunoSEQ multiplex PCR; TCRdb's copy has only in-frame clones and lacks some. The repertoire consists of approximately 120,000 clones, with approximately 85% occurring once and the leading ten covering 5% to 6.5%. The sample taken for sequencing was peripheral blood. The receptors derive from a human donor in a cohort sampled during active COVID-19. CDR3s leave out the opening cysteine and the closing phenylalanine or tryptophan.

13	TRBV5-1	TRBJ2-5	ASSRTQGPQETQY
10	TRBV12-3/TRBV12-4	TRBJ2-7	ASTRAPYEQY
12	TRBV7-2	TRBJ1-2	ASSLDRGAYGYT
11	TRBV19	TRBJ1-6	ASSIRENSPLH
13	TRBV4-1	TRBJ2-7	ASSQEIPTVYEQY
15	TRBV5-8	TRBJ2-5	ASSSSDGLAAWEAQY
12	TRBV5-1	TRBJ1-6	ASSAGGLNSPLH
10	TRBV30	TRBJ2-1	AWALLEGEQF
11	TRBV12-3/TRBV12-4	TRBJ1-4	ASSFAGNEKLF
15	TRBV4-2	TRBJ2-1	ASSQVPGTSLNNEQF
12	TRBV6-2/TRBV6-3	TRBJ1-2	ASSYGDRVAGYT
11	TRBV10-3	TRBJ2-7	AISRLAGVEQY
11	TRBV24-1	TRBJ2-2	ATSEHIPGELF
15	TRBV11-3	TRBJ1-1	ASSLRSGGAMDTEAF
10	TRBV27	TRBJ2-1	ASSSRLDEQF
13	TRBV4-1	TRBJ2-6	ASRTESSGANVLT
6	TRBV2	TRBJ1-1	ASLEAF
12	TRBV6-2/TRBV6-3	TRBJ2-7	ASSRRANYGEQY
11	TRBV6-5	TRBJ1-2	ASSRTVGYGYT
13	TRBV6-6	TRBJ2-4	ASSRQDLAKNIQY
16	TRBV4-1	TRBJ2-2	ASSQDMGGQENTGELF
15	TRBV11-2	TRBJ2-1	ASSYGLAGGRGNEQF
12	TRBV19	TRBJ1-5	ASYPSGAGQPQH
12	TRBV27	TRBJ1-1	ASSRQGGNTEAF
14	TRBV4-3	TRBJ2-7	ASSQATGTASYEQY
12	TRBV5-6	TRBJ1-2	ASSLFPGYYGYT
14	TRBV19	TRBJ2-5	ASSIGYSDLQETQY
11	TRBV19	TRBJ2-7	ASTPSDSYEQY
11	TRBV2	TRBJ2-5	ASKLGQGETQY